This T cell receptor beta chain was sequenced during a study of radiation and T cells in renal cell carcinoma (dated by TCRdb to between 2020 and 2021). With regard to the full study: Samples came from a clinical trial, in which primary renal cell carcinomas received 15 Gy stereotactic body radiation therapy followed by nephrectomy 4 weeks later. TCR beta sequencing covered 50 to 55 samples in total, comprising some 25 tumors and roughly 27 peripheral blood samples. A total of about 4 million unique CDR3 nucleotide sequences, encoding 2.5 million to 3 million unique CDR3 amino acid sequences, were found across all 50 or so samples. The investigation overall reported the following: Because pretreatment tumor biopsies were not available, the study could not determine whether clonotypes were already present within the tumor at baseline. Because the trial had a single-armed design, the trial could not examine how radiation dose or scheduling affected the TCR repertoire. Top tumor clonotypes rose in blood from baseline to 2 weeks post-radiation, then contracted by 4 weeks, suggesting transient expansion of tumor-resident clones. Blood repertoire dynamics were not followed beyond 4 weeks after treatment.

Taken from the germline V gene, the CDR1 and CDR2 loops are KGHSH and LQKENI. Germline trimming: 3 bases from V, 5 bases from J; junction bases outside gene matches: 5. The CDR3 runs 14 amino acids, cysteine and phenylalanine included. The kept DNA is CDR3 alone, 42 bases in frame from the first base. With regard to this clone: Which antigen it targets is not known. No base quality information exists; no much larger clone differs at one position.

TCR beta libraries were generated from genomic DNA with the immunoSEQ kit, following the manufacturer's recommendations. For library preparation, a first multiplex PCR was performed with proprietary primers, followed by a second PCR in which unique barcodes were added, and bead cleanups were performed after each round. A kit-provided positive control reaction and a negative control reaction were included in every sample batch. The final libraries underwent checking on an Agilent 4200 TapeStation D1000 ScreenTape, volumetric pooling, and quantification by qPCR. Sequencing was performed on an Illumina NextSeq500 using a MidOutput 150-cycle cartridge, with 156 Read1 cycles, 15 Index1 cycles, and the kit custom primers. The pooled library was loaded at 0.9 to 1 pM, with an approximately 20% PhiX control spiked in. The source study handled its data this way. The vendor-processed data were analyzed in R, and a clonotype was defined as all T cells that share the same CDR3 nucleotide sequence. For clone abundance analyses, frequencies were normalized to the 10,000 most abundant clones in each sample. Public T cell clones, which averaged fewer than five per sample, were excluded before analysis. Tumor-enriched and baseline blood-enriched clonotypes were defined by at least a 32-fold difference in abundance between compartments. A beta-binomial differential abundance model was used to identify clonotypes that were expanded or contracted between blood time points. Similarity between tumor and blood repertoires was quantified using the Baroni-Urbani and Buser coefficient, and groups were compared with two-tailed Wilcoxon tests in R. TCRdb took this table from immuneACCESS and kept in-frame rearrangements with V and J called. Such tables lack part of the clones; where checked against another copy, unresolved V genes explain under half of the gap, and the rest is unexplained. D and trimming come from the DNA, and the V and J calls and clone size come from that table. The table for this sample lists some 75,000 clones; about four fifths of them were counted only once. The ten largest account for approximately 5% of the sample.

This specimen's time point label, interpreted: blood 2 weeks post-SBRT. The intended sense of this specimen's treatment or condition label: 15 Gy SBRT to primary tumor, nephrectomy 4 weeks later. To follow tumor-enriched clonotypes, peripheral blood was collected serially from radiation-treated patients at baseline and again at 2 weeks and 4 weeks after SBRT. Every patient had renal cell carcinoma of clear cell pathology. Genomic DNA for TCR sequencing was prepared using the QIAamp DNA Blood Mini Kit (Qiagen). The analyses included only samples that passed all quality control checks. The chain joins TRBV18 to TRBJ2-5; the central 8 bases match TRBD1. Here the sequenced sample was blood, taken from a patient whose treatment included radiotherapy and nephrectomy. This sequence was found in a man in his fifties or sixties with renal cell carcinoma. In nucleotides, the sequence is TGTGCCAGCTCACCGATGCAGGGGGCCGAGACCCAGTACTTC. Translated, it reads CASSPMQGAETQYF.